A selection of T cell receptor beta chains follows, all from one sample in a study of blood T cell repertoires in COVID-19. Generated by immunoSEQ multiplex PCR, the TCRdb table keeps only in-frame clones and is missing some. Of fewer than 500,000 clones listed, 75% to 90% are singletons. Sequencing was done on a sample of PBMCs or T cells enriched from blood (not recorded which). These receptors were obtained from a man aged 25-45 years who had recovered from COVID-19. The CDR3 runs from the conserved cysteine through the conserved F or W. D genes are given only for firm matches. A clone size is listed for some rows: how often the clone was seen (once, few, many), or a class if it is expanded.

j_call v_call clone_size d_call cdr3_aa cdr3_nt
TRBJ1-1 TRBV20-1 . . CSAYRDIVAFF TGCAGTGCTTACCGGGATATAGTAGCTTTCTTT
TRBJ1-5 TRBV19 . . CASSMVAGADSNQPQHF TGTGCCAGTAGTATGGTAGCAGGGGCCGATAGCAATCAGCCCCAGCATTTT
TRBJ1-5 TRBV24-1 once . CATSDSGTSAQHF TGTGCCACCAGTGATTCCGGGACATCGGCACAGCATTTT
TRBJ1-5 TRBV2 . TRBD1 CASSAWTGGAQPQHF TGTGCCAGCAGTGCCTGGACAGGAGGGGCTCAGCCCCAGCATTTT
TRBJ2-1 TRBV13 . . CASSHAPGGEFF TGTGCCAGCAGCCACGCCCCTGGCGGTGAGTTCTTC
TRBJ1-5 TRBV28 . . CASSLLTGPQHF TGTGCCAGCAGCTTACTGACAGGGCCCCAGCATTTT
TRBJ2-1 TRBV28 . . CASLGLGGWNEQFF TGTGCCAGCCTCGGGCTGGGGGGATGGAATGAGCAGTTCTTC
TRBJ1-5 TRBV6-5 . TRBD1 CASSPDRVLPQHF TGTGCCAGCAGCCCGGACAGGGTATTACCCCAGCATTTT
TRBJ1-1 TRBV12-3/TRBV12-4 . . CASSGTSNTEAFF TGTGCCAGCAGTGGTACTTCGAACACTGAAGCTTTCTTT
TRBJ2-4 TRBV15 . . CATSRGAPNIQYF TGTGCCACCAGCAGAGGGGCCCCGAACATTCAGTACTTC
TRBJ2-3 TRBV7-3 once . CASSLSGTGGVQDTQYF TGTGCCAGCAGTCTTTCTGGGACGGGCGGGGTCCAAGATACGCAGTATTTT
TRBJ2-4 TRBV6-8 . . CASSSGTLAKNIQYF TGTGCCAGCAGCTCAGGTACTCTAGCCAAAAACATTCAGTACTTC
TRBJ2-1 TRBV7-9 . . CASSPNSPEQFF TGTGCCAGCAGCCCGAATAGCCCAGAGCAGTTCTTC
TRBJ1-1 TRBV5-6 . TRBD1 CASSNGQGRAEAFF TGTGCCAGCAGCAATGGACAGGGTCGGGCTGAAGCTTTCTTT
TRBJ1-5 TRBV28 . . CAIQNSGHNQPQHF TGTGCCATCCAGAACTCAGGCCACAATCAGCCCCAGCATTTT
TRBJ2-2 TRBV7-9 . TRBD1 CASSSNRGQTGELFF TGTGCCAGCAGCTCGAACAGGGGGCAGACCGGGGAGCTGTTTTTT
TRBJ2-7 TRBV28 . . CASSRGASYEQYF TGTGCCAGCAGTCGCGGAGCCTCCTACGAGCAGTACTTC
TRBJ2-1 TRBV30 . . CAWSVGGSSDNEQFF TGTGCCTGGAGTGTTGGGGGGAGCTCTGACAATGAGCAGTTCTTC
TRBJ2-5 TRBV24-1 . . CATSEAPGYLEEETQYF TGTGCCACCAGTGAAGCCCCGGGATACCTTGAGGAGGAGACCCAGTACTTC
TRBJ2-5 TRBV12-5 . . CASASGGEETQYF TGTGCTAGTGCATCCGGCGGGGAAGAGACCCAGTACTTC
TRBJ1-4 TRBV5-1 . . CASSLGALNEKLFF TGCGCCAGCAGCTTGGGGGCCCTTAATGAAAAACTGTTTTTT
TRBJ1-6 TRBV6-1 . . CASSEALAGSPLHF TGTGCCAGCAGTGAAGCGCTAGCGGGGTCACCCCTCCACTTT
TRBJ2-3 TRBV2 once . CASSPAPGVLADTQYF TGTGCCAGCAGTCCGGCGCCCGGGGTACTGGCAGATACGCAGTATTTT
TRBJ2-4 TRBV19 . TRBD1 CASMRGQTHGNIQYF TGTGCCAGTATGAGGGGACAGACTCACGGAAACATTCAGTACTTC
TRBJ1-1 TRBV19 . TRBD1 CASSNPGTENTEAFF TGTGCCAGTAGTAACCCGGGGACAGAGAACACTGAAGCTTTCTTT
TRBJ2-3 TRBV4-2 . . CASSQDQAARDTQYF TGTGCCAGCAGCCAAGATCAGGCTGCCCGGGATACGCAGTATTTT
TRBJ1-4 TRBV7-9 . . CASTPLGRDEKLFF TGTGCCAGCACCCCGTTGGGGAGGGATGAAAAACTGTTTTTT
TRBJ1-1 TRBV4-1 . . CASSLRTGENTEAFF TGCGCCAGCAGCCTTAGGACGGGGGAGAACACTGAAGCTTTCTTT
TRBJ2-5 TRBV5-1 once TRBD2 CASSPGTSGLQETQYF TGCGCCAGCAGCCCTGGGACTAGCGGGCTACAAGAGACCCAGTACTTC
TRBJ2-2 TRBV15 . . CATSRETGNTGELFF TGTGCCACCAGCAGAGAGACAGGGAACACCGGGGAGCTGTTTTTT
TRBJ2-5 TRBV5-1 . . CASSREASSQETQYF TGCGCCAGCAGCCGCGAGGCAAGCTCACAAGAGACCCAGTACTTC
TRBJ1-1 TRBV7-9 . . CASSLGGAANTEAFF TGTGCCAGCAGCTTAGGTGGGGCAGCTAACACTGAAGCTTTCTTT
TRBJ1-1 TRBV5-1 many . CASSLDGRNTEAFF TGCGCCAGCAGCTTGGATGGGAGGAACACTGAAGCTTTCTTT
TRBJ2-7 TRBV19 . TRBD1 CASSRYGQGAYEQYF TGTGCCAGTAGCCGCTACGGGCAGGGGGCTTACGAGCAGTACTTC
TRBJ2-7 TRBV9 . TRBD2 CASSGTSGFYEQYF TGTGCCAGCAGCGGGACTAGCGGATTTTACGAGCAGTACTTC
TRBJ1-1 TRBV28 . . CASSPPGTTRRIAFF TGTGCCAGCAGTCCCCCCGGGACTACCCGTAGAATCGCTTTCTTT
TRBJ2-3 TRBV5-4 . TRBD2 CASSPGLAGTDTQYF TGTGCCAGCAGCCCGGGACTAGCGGGCACAGATACGCAGTATTTT
TRBJ2-7 TRBV2 few . CASSEIAYEQYF TGTGCCAGCAGTGAAATAGCCTACGAGCAGTACTTC
TRBJ1-1 TRBV12-3/TRBV12-4 . . CASSKTGRVEAFF TGTGCCAGCAGTAAAACAGGTCGTGTTGAAGCTTTCTTT
TRBJ2-3 TRBV28 . . CASSTPPGGTDTQYF TGTGCCAGCAGCACCCCACCCGGGGGCACAGATACGCAGTATTTT
TRBJ1-1 TRBV12-5 . . CASFSGWDTEAFF TGTGCTAGTTTTTCAGGGTGGGACACTGAAGCTTTCTTT
TRBJ1-5 TRBV6-5 once . CASTGQLGNQPQHF TGTGCCAGCACCGGACAGTTAGGCAATCAGCCCCAGCATTTT
TRBJ2-5 TRBV5-4 . . CASSLGRGSGETQYF TGTGCCAGCAGCCTTGGTAGGGGAAGTGGGGAGACCCAGTACTTC
TRBJ1-5 TRBV7-9 . . CASSSYGFQPQHF TGTGCCAGCAGCTCCTATGGTTTTCAGCCCCAGCATTTT
TRBJ2-1 TRBV3-1/TRBV3-2 . TRBD2 CASRGLAGLNEQFF TGTGCCAGCAGGGGACTAGCGGGGCTCAATGAGCAGTTCTTC
TRBJ2-3 TRBV24-1 . TRBD2 CATSATLAGAPDTQYF TGTGCCACCAGTGCTACACTAGCGGGAGCCCCAGATACGCAGTATTTT
TRBJ1-5 TRBV5-1 . . CASSLEPAEEPQHF TGCGCCAGCAGCTTGGAGCCGGCCGAGGAGCCCCAGCATTTT
TRBJ2-1 TRBV23-1 . . CASSRGRDIVFNEQFF TGCGCCAGCAGTCGAGGCCGGGACATAGTCTTCAATGAGCAGTTCTTC
TRBJ1-3 TRBV28 . TRBD1 CASRPGQGGNTIYF TGTGCCAGCCGTCCGGGACAGGGAGGAAACACCATATATTTT